This T cell receptor (beta chain) was recovered during a study of CD8 T cells in Susac syndrome (dated by TCRdb to between 2017 and 2020). In terms of the full investigation: The study used repertoire sequencing to test whether antigen drove CD8+ T cell activation and differentiation in Susac syndrome.

In regard to this clonotype: The specificity of this receptor is unknown. No qualities accompany the bases; no much larger clone lies one base away.

Peripheral blood CD8+ and CD4+ T cells from healthy donors, Susac syndrome patients and multiple sclerosis patients were profiled using high-throughput TCR beta sequencing. Healthy donors were included as age- and sex-matched controls. Bulk CD8+ and CD4+ T cells were purified by magnetic negative isolation, whereas CD8+ TEMRA cells were enriched by FACS. Blood was collected in EDTA tubes and processed within 24 hours, with PBMCs isolated through density gradient centrifugation. PBMCs intended for TCR sequencing were frozen in liquid nitrogen and were later thawed in a 37 degrees C water bath. The sorted or isolated CD4+, CD8+ and CD8+ TEMRA cells had a purity of 90% or higher. RNA was extracted with the RNeasy kit and 0.5 to 1 ug was reverse transcribed using random hexamers. TCR beta CDR3 regions were amplified with the immunoSEQ multiplex PCR assay covering 54 Vbeta and 13 Jbeta segments. PCR amplification bias was corrected using a synthetic template baseline for primer optimization and computational correction. Processing in the source paper ran as follows. Reads were annotated to V, D and J genes according to IMGT and were analyzed with immunoSEQ Analyzer, with only productive sequences retained. To calculate clonality, Shannon entropy was normalized by log2 of the number of productive unique sequences and then subtracted from one. Public and private clones were assessed among the 100 most prevalent clones of each patient and control. A clone was defined as Susac-specific if it was absent from the healthy and MS cohorts, from some 980 published viral clones and from other ImmuneACCESS disease sequences. Starting from the raw public reads, TCRdb applied fastp trimming at Q25, assembled clones with MiXCR and retained in-frame beta chains. Every CDR3 protein is listed once, alongside the most common genes and DNA of its rows. TCRdb, not the original authors, processed these V and J calls. The sample includes 150,000 to 200,000 distinct CDR3 sequences, with around 94% observed a single time. The top ten clonotypes cover about 0.13% of the sample.

V is pared back by 10 bases and J by 2 bases, with 12 bases lying between the germline termini. According to the germline V gene, CDR1 reads SNHLY and CDR2 reads FYNNEI. Counted from cysteine to phenylalanine, this CDR3 has 12 amino acids. Just CDR3 DNA is preserved here, 36 bases in frame from base 1. What the work shows at the level of the full study, not this receptor alone: The study acknowledged that relatively few individuals were included in the TCR sequencing and HLA analysis.

Sequencing was performed on CD4+ T cells from PBMCs. This TCR was sampled from a human donor in good health. This sequence uses TRBV2 and TRBJ2-7, with no confidently assigned D gene. The bases read TGTGCCACCAAACACCAGGCCTACGAGCAGTACTTC. Translated, it reads CATKHQAYEQYF. With the portions outside the CDR3 filled from the reference TRBV2 and TRBJ2-7 genes, the complete variable region becomes EPEVTQTPSHQVTQMGQEVILRCVPISNHLYFYWYRQILGQKVEFLVSFYNNEISEKSEIFDDQFSVERPDGSNFTLKIRSTKLEDSAMYFCATKHQAYEQYFGPGTRLTVT.